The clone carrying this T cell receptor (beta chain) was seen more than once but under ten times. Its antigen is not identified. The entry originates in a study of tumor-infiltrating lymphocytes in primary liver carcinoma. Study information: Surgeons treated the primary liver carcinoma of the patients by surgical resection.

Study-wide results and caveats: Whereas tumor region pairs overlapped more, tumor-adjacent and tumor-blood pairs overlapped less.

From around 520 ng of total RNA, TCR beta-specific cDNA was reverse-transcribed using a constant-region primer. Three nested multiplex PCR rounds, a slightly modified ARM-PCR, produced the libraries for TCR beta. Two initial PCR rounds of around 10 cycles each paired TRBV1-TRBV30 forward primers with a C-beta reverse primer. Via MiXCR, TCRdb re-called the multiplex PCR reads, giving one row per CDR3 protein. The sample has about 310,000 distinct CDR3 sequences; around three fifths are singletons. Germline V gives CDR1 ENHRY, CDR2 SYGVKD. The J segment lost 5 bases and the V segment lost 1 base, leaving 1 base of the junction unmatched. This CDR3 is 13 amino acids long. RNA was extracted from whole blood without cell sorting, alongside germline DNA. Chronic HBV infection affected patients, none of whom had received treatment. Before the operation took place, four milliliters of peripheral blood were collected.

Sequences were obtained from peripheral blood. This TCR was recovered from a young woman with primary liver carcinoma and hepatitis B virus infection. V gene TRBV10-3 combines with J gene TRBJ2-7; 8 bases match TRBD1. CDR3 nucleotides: TGTGCCATCAGTGAGTGGACAGGGAACGAGCAGTACTTC. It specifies CAISEWTGNEQYF.